This T cell receptor (beta chain) stems from a study of CD8 T cells in ankylosing spondylitis. Overall study findings and caveats: According to the report, clones linked to the disease were significantly enriched in matched synovial fluid samples taken from ankylosing spondylitis patients. Disease-linked clones proved CD8+ and comparatively uncommon in peripheral blood. What seemed typical of ankylosing spondylitis blood was a TCR beta motif built from roughly 8 highly homologous variants. In reactive arthritis synovial fluid and blood, some motif variants had been reported before.

Preparation of TCR beta libraries was done by quantitative 5'-RACE with molecular barcodes. One entry per CDR3 protein, called by TCRdb with MiXCR from the 5' RACE reads. There are more than 650,000 distinct CDR3 sequences in the sample; 12% occur only once, and more than 0.5% lies in the top ten. The CDR3 covers 14 residues. With V trimmed by 11 bases and J by 5 bases, 11 bases remained unmatched. This clonotype was found many times. Its antigen is not known. V and J are TRBV12-3 or TRBV12-4 and TRBJ2-2, with 7 bases matching TRBD1. The sequence came from a male donor with ankylosing spondylitis. Sequenced material: blood, either unsorted or a sorted T cell fraction (not recorded which). This chain's CDR3 is CAGSLQGLTGELFF. In DNA, the CDR3 is TGTGCCGGGTCATTACAGGGGTTAACCGGGGAGCTGTTTTTT.